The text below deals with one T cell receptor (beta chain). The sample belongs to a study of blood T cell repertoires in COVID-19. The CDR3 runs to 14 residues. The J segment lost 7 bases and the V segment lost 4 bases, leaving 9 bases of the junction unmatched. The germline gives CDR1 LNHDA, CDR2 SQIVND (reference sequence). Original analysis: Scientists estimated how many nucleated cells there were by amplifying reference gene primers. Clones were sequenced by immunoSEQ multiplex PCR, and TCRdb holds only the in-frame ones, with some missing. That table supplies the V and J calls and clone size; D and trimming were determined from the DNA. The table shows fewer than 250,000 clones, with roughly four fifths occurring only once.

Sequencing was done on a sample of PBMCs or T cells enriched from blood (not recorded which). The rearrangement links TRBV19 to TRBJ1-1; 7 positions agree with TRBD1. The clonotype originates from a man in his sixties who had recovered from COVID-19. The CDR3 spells CASSTLRQGGEAFF. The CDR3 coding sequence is TGTGCCAGTAGTACCCTCCGACAGGGCGGTGAAGCTTTCTTT.